Below are 5 T cell receptor beta chains sequenced from a single sample in a study of a mutant IDH1 vaccine in newly diagnosed glioma. Sequencing was performed with immunoSEQ multiplex PCR; in TCRdb, only in-frame clones are kept and a portion is missing. The data show roughly 72,000 clones, 75% to 95% seen once. Time point denoted: week 5, during vaccination. Vaccination comprised doses that each held 300 ug of mutant IDH1 20-mer peptide, plus topical imiquimod. Antigens of these TCRs are unknown. The sample in question was PBMCs, obtained from a glioma patient whose treatment included an IDH1 peptide vaccine. Source of these receptors: a woman between 45 and 65 years old with glioma.

This chain links TRBV28 with TRBJ1-4; unclear D gene. Trimming shortened V by 2 bases and J by 2 bases, and 9 bases separated the two germline ends. Germline CDR1 MDHEN, CDR2 SYDVKM. The CDR3 runs 15 residues. Here the CDR3 DNA reads TGTGCCAGCAGTTTACGGAGGGTGACTAATGAAAAACTGTTTTTT. Encoded protein: CASSLRRVTNEKLFF.

This clone came up once. This chain joins TRBV19 and TRBJ1-2, with 7 bases aligning to TRBD1. The V and J ends lost 5 bases and 9 bases, in that order; junction bases with no gene match: 12. The germline CDR1 and CDR2 sequences are LNHDA and SQIVND (reference sequence). The CDR3 covers 14 residues. CDR3 bases: TGTGCCAGTAGTGCAGACGGGACAGCCTGGAGCTACACCTTC. Residues: CASSADGTAWSYTF.

This chain connects TRBV5-1 to TRBJ2-7; tentatively, D is TRBD2 (6 bases). The V end lost 3 bases, the J end lost 0 bases, and 16 bases lay between the germline ends. The CDR3 loop spans 16 amino acids. The germline V gene has CDR1 SGHRS and CDR2 YFSETQ. CDR3 bases: TGCGCCAGCAGCTCGAACCCCGGGACTCACTCCTACGAGCAGTACTTC. The encoded protein is CASSSNPGTHSYEQYF.

The chain links TRBV28 to TRBJ1-1; no firm D call. Per germline, CDR1 MDHEN and CDR2 SYDVKM. The CDR3 totals 13 residues. V was clipped by 7 bases and J by 1 base, with 10 bases between them. The CDR3 loop reads CASTNPGNTEAFF. CDR3 nucleotides: TGTGCCAGCACTAATCCCGGGAACACTGAAGCTTTCTTT.

The chain recombines TRBV28 with TRBJ2-7; D is possibly TRBD2 (5 bases). This CDR3 spans 15 amino acids. Germline loops: CDR1 MDHEN, CDR2 SYDVKM. V lost 11 bases, J lost 3 bases, and 23 bases lay in between. The CDR3 reads CARPQAWEFLYEQYF. DNA for the CDR3: TGTGCCCGCCCACAAGCCTGGGAGTTTCTCTACGAGCAGTACTTC.